These 11 T cell receptor beta chains were sequenced from one sample in a study of blood T cell repertoires in COVID-19. Sequencing used immunoSEQ multiplex PCR; TCRdb keeps in-frame clones, though not all of them. The sample gives over 35,000 clones, 75% to 90% of which show up once; about 7.5% is in the top ten. Sequencing was performed on peripheral blood. The receptors shown here come from a man aged 50-60 years with acute or convalescent COVID-19.

The chain couples TRBV5-6 to TRBJ1-4; maybe TRBD1 (5 bases). The V end lost 0 bases, the J end lost 3 bases, and 12 bases lay between the germline ends. The CDR3 loop spans 16 amino acids. From germline, CDR1 is SGHDT and CDR2 YYEEEE. DNA for the CDR3: TGTGCCAGCAGCTTGGTGATTGGGGGGGCTAATGAAAAACTGTTTTTT. Its translation is CASSLVIGGANEKLFF.

The gene calls are TRBV18 and TRBJ2-2; D unresolved. The CDR3 has 15 amino acids. Per germline, CDR1 KGHSH and CDR2 LQKENI. V was clipped by 3 bases and J by 5 bases, with 13 bases between them. The CDR3 DNA sequence: TGTGCCAGCTCACCGGCGGTAAGAGGAACCGGGGAGCTGTTTTTT. Translated: CASSPAVRGTGELFF.

This sequence joins TRBV28 and TRBJ1-2; 7 positions match TRBD1. The CDR3 spans 13 residues. Germline V gives CDR1 MDHEN, CDR2 SYDVKM. V shed 6 bases and J 4 bases; nucleotides not matched to a gene: 5. The CDR3 region is CASRTGVVYGYTF. CDR3 nucleotide sequence: TGTGCCAGCAGAACAGGGGTTGTCTATGGCTACACCTTC.

V is TRBV5-1 and J is TRBJ2-1; 8 bases line up with TRBD1. Trimming took 3 bases from V and 0 from J; bases not matched to a gene: 8. Germline assignment: CDR1 SGHRS and CDR2 YFSETQ. CDR3 length equals 17 residues. The CDR3 region has the DNA TGCGCCAGCAGCTCCATAGACAGGGGTTTCTCCTACAATGAGCAGTTCTTC. The encoded protein is CASSSIDRGFSYNEQFF. The variable domain in full, with the rest retrieved from reference TRBV5-1 and TRBJ2-1, is KAGVTQTPRYLIKTRGQQVTLSCSPISGHRSVSWYQQTPGQGLQFLFEYFSETQRNKGNFPGRFSGRQFSNSRSEMNVSTLELGDSALYLCASSSIDRGFSYNEQFFGPGTRLTVL.

The chain combines TRBV6-5 with TRBJ2-5; the D is unclear. V was shortened by 2 bases and J by 5 bases, with 15 bases between the two germline ends. This CDR3 has 15 residues. Germline V gene sequence: CDR1 MNHEY, CDR2 SVGAGI. CDR3: CASSYGGSSWETQYF. As DNA, the CDR3 is TGTGCCAGCAGTTACGGCGGCAGTTCCTGGGAGACCCAGTACTTC.

This clone was detected ten times or more. The chain has TRBV2 and TRBJ2-7, with TRBD1 as a possible D gene (6 bases). Germline V gene sequence: CDR1 SNHLY, CDR2 FYNNEI. This CDR3 spans 10 amino acids. With 11 bases removed from V and 6 bases from J, the gap between germline ends came to 11 bases. The CDR3 is CAGGQIEQYF. The CDR3 DNA reads as TGTGCCGGCGGACAGATCGAGCAGTACTTC.

The J gene is TRBJ1-2, the V gene TRBV27; TRBD1 matches at 8 bases. Germline CDR1 is MNHEY and CDR2 is SMNVEV (reference sequence). This CDR3 contains 13 residues. V dropped 3 bases and J dropped 5; count of bases not matched to a gene: 2. This CDR3 is CASSLRTGYGYTF. The DNA for the CDR3 is TGTGCCAGCAGTTTGCGGACAGGGTATGGCTACACCTTC.

CDR3 nucleotide sequence: TGTGCCAGCAGCCGGAGGACAGACTACTACATGAACACTGAAGCTTTCTTT. Its translation: CASSRRTDYYMNTEAFF. This chain joins TRBV14 and TRBJ1-1, with D perhaps TRBD1 (6 bases). Trimming removed 4 bases from V and 0 bases from J, with 18 bases in between. This CDR3 is 17 amino acids long. CDR1 and CDR2 from the germline V gene are SGHDN and FVKESK.

The chain recombines TRBV5-5 with TRBJ2-7, with D possibly being TRBD2 (6 bases). Germline CDR1 reads SGHKS; CDR2 reads YYEKEE (reference sequence). This CDR3 comprises 12 residues. Trimming shortened V by 4 bases and J by 4 bases, and 9 bases separated the two germline ends. The CDR3 DNA sequence: TGTGCCAGCAGCCCTGGGGGGTACGAGCAGTACTTC. Protein: CASSPGGYEQYF.

This rearrangement joins TRBV4-1 to TRBJ2-7; 7 positions match TRBD1. Per germline, CDR1 MGHRA and CDR2 YSYEKL. V lost 4 bases and J lost 2; bases outside the gene matches: 8. The CDR3 is made up of 15 amino acids. CDR3 bases: TGCGCCAGCAGCCCGGGTCGGGACAGAGCCTACGAGCAGTACTTC. It yields the protein CASSPGRDRAYEQYF.

The CDR3 sequence: CASSTPGQGAYEQFF. CDR3 coding DNA: TGCGCCAGCAGCACACCGGGACAGGGGGCCTATGAGCAGTTCTTC. The chain is built from TRBV5-1 and TRBJ2-1; 12 positions match TRBD1. The ends lost 4 bases at V and 8 bases at J; junction bases unmatched: 7. Germline lookup yields CDR1 SGHRS and CDR2 YFSETQ. The CDR3 totals 15 residues.